Below, one T cell receptor (beta chain) is given with its context. V lost 6 bases and J lost 4; bases outside the gene matches: 7. CDR1 is WSHSY, CDR2 SAAADI, per germline. The CDR3 is 15 residues long. The data derive from a study of T cells in tuberculosis. Time point specified: new active TB diagnosis, blood taken before or within 7 days of starting treatment. Active tuberculosis patients were new diagnoses, HIV-seronegative, South African, and aged 18 years or older. Sequencing was performed with immunoSEQ multiplex PCR; in TCRdb, only in-frame clones are kept and a portion is missing. The sample lists roughly 34,000 clones; more than 85% were seen once.

The sample was PBMCs, taken at tuberculosis diagnosis. The TCR comes from an adult with tuberculosis. This rearrangement joins TRBV10-2 to TRBJ2-1; the match to TRBD2 covers 9 bases. The CDR3 DNA is TGCGCCAGCAGGCCTACTAGCGGGTCGTACAATGAGCAGTTCTTC. It is translated as CASRPTSGSYNEQFF.